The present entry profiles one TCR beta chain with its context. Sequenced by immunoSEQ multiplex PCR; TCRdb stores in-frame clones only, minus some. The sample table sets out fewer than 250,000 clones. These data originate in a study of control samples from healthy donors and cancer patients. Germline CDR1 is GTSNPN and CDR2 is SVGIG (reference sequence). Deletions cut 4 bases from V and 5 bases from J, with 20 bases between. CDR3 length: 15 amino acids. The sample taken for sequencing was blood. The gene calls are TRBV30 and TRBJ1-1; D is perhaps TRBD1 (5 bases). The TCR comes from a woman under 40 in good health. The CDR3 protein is CAWNHLWQGVTEAFF. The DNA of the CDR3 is TGTGCCTGGAACCACCTTTGGCAGGGTGTAACTGAAGCTTTCTTT.